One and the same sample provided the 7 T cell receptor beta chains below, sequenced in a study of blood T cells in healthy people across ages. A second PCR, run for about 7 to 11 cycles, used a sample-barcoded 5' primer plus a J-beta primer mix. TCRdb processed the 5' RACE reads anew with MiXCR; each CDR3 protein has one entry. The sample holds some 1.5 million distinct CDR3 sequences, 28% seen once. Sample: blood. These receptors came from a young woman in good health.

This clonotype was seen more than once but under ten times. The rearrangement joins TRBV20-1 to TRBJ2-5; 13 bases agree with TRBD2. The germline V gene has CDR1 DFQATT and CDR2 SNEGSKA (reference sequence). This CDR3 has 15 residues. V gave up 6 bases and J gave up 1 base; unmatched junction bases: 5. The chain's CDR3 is CSADGLAGVQETQYF. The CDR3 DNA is TGCAGTGCGGACGGACTAGCGGGAGTCCAAGAGACCCAGTACTTC.

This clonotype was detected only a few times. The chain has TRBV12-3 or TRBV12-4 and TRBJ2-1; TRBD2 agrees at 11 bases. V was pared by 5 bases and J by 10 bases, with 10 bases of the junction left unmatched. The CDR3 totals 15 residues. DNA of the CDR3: TGTGCCAGCAGTCTGAACCGACTAGCGGGAATCGAGCAGTTCTTC. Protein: CASSLNRLAGIEQFF.

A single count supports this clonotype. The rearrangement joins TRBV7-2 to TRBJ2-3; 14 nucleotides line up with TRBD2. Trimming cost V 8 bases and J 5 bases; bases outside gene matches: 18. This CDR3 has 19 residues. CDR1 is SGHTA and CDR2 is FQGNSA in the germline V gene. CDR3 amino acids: CASCRSPTSGREEGDTQYF. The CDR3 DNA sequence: TGTGCCAGCTGCCGAAGCCCGACTAGCGGGAGGGAAGAAGGAGATACGCAGTATTTT.

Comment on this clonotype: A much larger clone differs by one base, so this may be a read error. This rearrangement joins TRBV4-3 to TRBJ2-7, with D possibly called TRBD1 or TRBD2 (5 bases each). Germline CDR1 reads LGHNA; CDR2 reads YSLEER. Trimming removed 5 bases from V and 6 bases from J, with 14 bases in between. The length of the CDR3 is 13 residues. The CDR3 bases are TGCGCCAGCAGCAAGGGACGGTTTGCCGAGCAGTACTTC. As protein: CASSKGRFAEQYF.

The CDR3 DNA follows: TGTGCCAGCAGTCAACAGGGTAAAAATTCACCCCTCCACTTT. Its translation: CASSQQGKNSPLHF. The gene calls are TRBV12-3 or TRBV12-4 and TRBJ1-6; TRBD1 might be the D (6 bases). V was pared by 5 bases and J by 7 bases, with 12 bases between. This CDR3 spans 14 amino acids.

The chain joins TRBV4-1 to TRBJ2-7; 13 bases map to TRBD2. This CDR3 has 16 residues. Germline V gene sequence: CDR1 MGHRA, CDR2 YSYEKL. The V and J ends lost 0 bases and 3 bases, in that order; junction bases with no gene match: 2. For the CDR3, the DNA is TGCGCCAGCAGCCAAGACAGGACTAGCGGGGGCTACGAGCAGTACTTC. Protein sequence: CASSQDRTSGGYEQYF.

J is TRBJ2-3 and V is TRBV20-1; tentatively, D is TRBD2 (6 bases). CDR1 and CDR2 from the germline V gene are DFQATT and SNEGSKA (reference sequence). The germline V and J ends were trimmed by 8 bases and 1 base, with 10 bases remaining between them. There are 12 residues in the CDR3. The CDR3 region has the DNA TGCAGTTTCCCGGGAGGCACAGATACGCAGTATTTT. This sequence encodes CSFPGGTDTQYF.